The 16 T cell receptor beta chains reported below all come from one sample, sequenced in a study of T cells in Graves' hyperthyroidism and ophthalmopathy. RNA transcripts were the template for amplifying TCR beta CDR3 regions. An initial round of RT-PCR targeting the TCR CDR3 relied on the HTBI primer set. In TCRdb, the multiplex PCR reads were re-called with MiXCR into one record per CDR3 protein. The data contain about 530,000 distinct CDR3 sequences, under 20% of them seen just once; the ten biggest clones take up 17%. The sequencing input was blood. The receptors were sampled from a woman between 18 and 30 years old with Graves' ophthalmopathy.

V gene TRBV5-5 combines with J gene TRBJ1-5; D might be TRBD1 (5 bases). Germline V CDR1 and CDR2: SGHKS, YYEKEE (reference sequence). Trimming removed 4 bases from V and 6 bases from J, with 17 bases in between. CDR3 length: 15 residues. CDR3 sequence: CASSTGPAGGQPQHF. The CDR3 DNA is TGTGCCAGCAGCACGGGGCCCGCCGGGGGTCAGCCCCAGCATTTT.

This clonotype was seen a handful of times. The chain recombines TRBV24-1 with TRBJ2-3, with TRBD2 as a possible D gene (5 bases). CDR1 KGHDR and CDR2 SFDVKD come from the germline V gene. The length of the CDR3 is 13 residues. Trimming stripped 9 bases from V and 2 bases from J, with 11 bases between. Here the CDR3 DNA reads TGTGCCACCCAGCAGGAGGTCACAGATACGCAGTATTTT. Its protein product is CATQQEVTDTQYF.

This clonotype was recorded many times. For the CDR3, the DNA is TGTGCCACCCGGGACGGCGGACGTGGCTACACCTTC. This sequence encodes CATRDGGRGYTF. The chain couples TRBV6-2 or TRBV6-3 to TRBJ1-2, with a possible D match to TRBD1 (5 bases). V was trimmed by 10 bases and J by 7 bases, leaving 16 bases between them. This CDR3 region has 12 residues. In germline, CDR1 is MNHEY, CDR2 SVGEGT.

This clonotype was seen repeatedly, ten times or more. The J gene is TRBJ2-3, the V gene TRBV5-1, with 13 bases that match TRBD2. Germline CDR1 reads SGHRS; CDR2 reads YFSETQ. CDR3 length: 19 amino acids. Unmatched junction bases numbered 8, after V lost 1 base and J lost 0 bases. In DNA form, the CDR3 reads TGCGCCAGCAGCTTGTGGGGGACTAGCGGGGCGGTTAGCACAGATACGCAGTATTTT. It specifies CASSLWGTSGAVSTDTQYF.

This clonotype was seen a handful of times. The chain uses TRBV7-9 and TRBJ2-1, with TRBD2 identical over 16 bases. The ends lost 5 bases at V and 1 base at J; junction bases unmatched: 5. The CDR3 runs 18 residues. CDR1 is SEHNR, CDR2 FQNEAQ, per germline (reference sequence). In nucleotides, the CDR3 is TGTGCCAGCAGCCCTGGGACTAGCGGGGGGGTGTCCTACAATGAGCAGTTCTTC. The encoded protein is CASSPGTSGGVSYNEQFF.

This clonotype was found many times. The rearrangement joins TRBV11-2 to TRBJ2-7; D uncertain. Per germline, CDR1 SGHAT and CDR2 FQNNGV. Deletions cut 2 bases from V and 5 bases from J, with 16 bases between. CDR3 length equals 15 residues. The CDR3 nucleotides are TGTGCCAGCAGCTTAATCCGTCGGGCCCACCACGAGCAGTACTTC. Its translation is CASSLIRRAHHEQYF.

The rearrangement uses TRBV19 and TRBJ2-1; the D is unclear. Germline CDR1 LNHDA, CDR2 SQIVND (reference sequence). The CDR3 has 15 amino acids. The V gene lost 0 bases and the J gene lost 6 bases, with 12 bases spanning the gap. CDR3: CASSIDRPSSNEQFF. CDR3 nucleotide sequence: TGTGCCAGTAGTATAGATCGTCCATCTTCCAATGAGCAGTTCTTC.

Many counts were recorded for this clonotype. The chain combines TRBV11-1 with TRBJ1-2, with D perhaps matching TRBD1 (5 bases). This CDR3 region has 14 residues. Trimming pared 5 bases from V and 5 bases from J, leaving 15 bases between. The germline V gene encodes CDR1 SGHAT and CDR2 FQDESV (reference sequence). Here the CDR3 reads CASSLSGTLYGYTF. CDR3 nucleotide sequence: TGTGCCAGCAGCCTCTCCGGGACGTTGTATGGCTACACCTTC.

J is TRBJ1-3 and V is TRBV28, with D maybe TRBD1 (6 bases). CDR1 is MDHEN, CDR2 SYDVKM, per germline. V was cut by 4 bases and J by 0 bases, with 10 bases left in between. This CDR3 contains 15 residues. The CDR3 DNA is TGTGCCAGCAGTTCCCTAGGGGGCTCTGGAAACACCATATATTTT. It yields the protein CASSSLGGSGNTIYF.

The chain uses TRBV24-1 and TRBJ2-2; D is possibly TRBD1 (5 bases). This CDR3 has 14 residues. Germline values: CDR1 KGHDR, CDR2 SFDVKD. The V gene lost 12 bases and the J gene lost 1 base, with 14 bases spanning the gap. The CDR3 spells CAVQGSLNTGELFF. The CDR3 nucleotides are TGTGCCGTTCAGGGTTCCCTGAACACCGGGGAGCTGTTTTTT.

The chain joins TRBV12-3 or TRBV12-4 to TRBJ2-2, with 7 nucleotides matching TRBD1. The V gene end was trimmed by 4 bases and the J gene end by 4 bases; junction bases not matched to a gene: 6. The CDR3 totals 15 residues. The CDR3 protein is CASSSQGDGTGELFF. The CDR3 DNA reads as TGTGCCAGCAGTTCCCAGGGGGACGGCACCGGGGAGCTGTTTTTT.

The table lists this clonotype with many counts. The chain has TRBV24-1 and TRBJ2-7; TRBD2 aligns across 7 bases. CDR3 length: 13 amino acids. The J segment lost 5 bases and the V segment lost 1 base, leaving 1 base of the junction unmatched. Looked up from germline, CDR1 is KGHDR and CDR2 is SFDVKD. The CDR3 bases are TGTGCCACCAGTGATTTTCGGGGGGACGAGCAGTACTTC. Amino acids: CATSDFRGDEQYF.

Ten or more counts support this clonotype. The chain links TRBV20-1 to TRBJ2-5, with TRBD2 identical over 8 bases. V trimming: 3 bases; J trimming: 0 bases; junction bases outside the gene matches: 6. The CDR3 totals 15 residues. Germline V gives CDR1 DFQATT, CDR2 SNEGSKA (reference sequence). In DNA form, the CDR3 reads TGCAGTGCTAGGGGACGGGGGGGTCACCAAGAGACCCAGTACTTC. This sequence encodes CSARGRGGHQETQYF.

V is TRBV6-1 and J is TRBJ1-1; maybe TRBD1 (6 bases). CDR1 and CDR2 from the germline V gene are MNHNS and SASEGT. The CDR3 has 14 residues. Trimming removed 7 bases at V and 0 bases at J, with 12 bases between. The CDR3 spells CASTPGQLNTEAFF. DNA for the CDR3: TGTGCCAGCACCCCGGGACAACTGAACACTGAAGCTTTCTTT.

This clonotype was seen more than once but under ten times. This chain connects TRBV29-1 to TRBJ2-7; TRBD1 agrees at 9 bases. Looked up from germline, CDR1 is SQVTM and CDR2 is ANQGSEA. The V segment lost 7 bases and the J segment 7 bases; nucleotides outside the gene matches: 5. There are 11 residues in the CDR3. The CDR3 coding sequence is TGCAGCGCCGGGACAGGGCGAGAGCAGTACTTC. Protein product: CSAGTGREQYF.

In its sample, this clonotype was seen many times. The V gene is TRBV11-2, the J gene TRBJ1-2; no clear D gene. Germline CDR1 SGHAT, CDR2 FQNNGV. This CDR3 spans 12 amino acids. V dropped 1 base and J dropped 8 bases, with 8 bases sitting between them. The CDR3 loop reads CASSLGSEGYTF. The CDR3 DNA sequence: TGTGCCAGCAGCTTAGGGTCGGAGGGCTACACCTTC.